The 18 T cell receptor beta chains given below trace back to one sample, sequenced in a study of OX40 agonist ivuxolimab in advanced cancers. Sequencing used immunoSEQ multiplex PCR; TCRdb keeps in-frame clones, though not all of them. Of around 14,000 clones detected, approximately 80% appear once; the ten largest clones hold roughly 34%. The starting material was CD4+ or CD8+ T cells sorted from blood, obtained in a trial of the OX40 agonist ivuxolimab. The receptors were sampled from an adult with an advanced solid tumor such as melanoma, head and neck, liver or kidney cancer.

This chain joins TRBV4-2 and TRBJ1-2; D possibly corresponds to TRBD1 (5 bases). V dropped 5 bases and J dropped 10 bases, with 14 bases sitting between them. The CDR3 consists of 12 residues. Germline V gene lookup returns CDR1 LGHNA and CDR2 YNFKEQ. CDR3 amino acids: CASSLAGIDYTF. CDR3 nucleotide sequence: TGTGCCAGCAGCTTAGCAGGGATTGACTACACCTTC.

The rearrangement uses TRBV13 and TRBJ1-2, with D perhaps TRBD1 (5 bases). The CDR3 contains 14 residues. V shed 6 bases and J shed 13 bases, with 24 bases lying between them. Germline V gives CDR1 PRHDT, CDR2 FYEKMQ (reference sequence). The CDR3 protein is CASSSIRDSLWGTF. The CDR3 DNA follows: TGTGCCAGCAGTTCAATCCGGGACTCCCTGTGGGGCACCTTC.

The chain couples TRBV6-6 to TRBJ1-1, with 11 nucleotides matching TRBD1. V dropped 4 bases and J dropped 4; count of bases not matched to a gene: 5. CDR3 size: 15 residues. Looked up from germline, CDR1 is MNHNY and CDR2 is SVGAGI (reference sequence). DNA of the CDR3: TGTGCCAGCAGTTGGACCGGGACAGGGGGCACTGAAGCTTTCTTT. Translation: CASSWTGTGGTEAFF.

The chain has TRBV7-8 and TRBJ2-7; 9 bases align to TRBD2. CDR3 size: 17 residues. Germline V gene data show CDR1 as SGHVS and CDR2 as FQNEAQ. V lost 0 bases to trimming and J lost 2 bases; unmatched junction nucleotides: 8. The CDR3 DNA is TGTGCCAGCAGCTTAGCGGCGGGAGGGGCATCTACCTACGAGCAGTACTTC. Amino acid sequence: CASSLAAGGASTYEQYF.

This clone was recorded only once. The chain combines TRBV6-1 with TRBJ2-5, with a tentative D call TRBD1 (5 bases). V was shortened by 3 bases and J by 2 bases, with 19 bases between the two germline ends. CDR1 is MNHNS, CDR2 SASEGT, per germline. This CDR3 region has 17 residues. CDR3 nucleotide sequence: TGTGCCAGCAGTGACCCCAACCAGGGCGAGGCACAAGAGACCCAGTACTTC. Translated: CASSDPNQGEAQETQYF.

The chain joins TRBV7-8 to TRBJ2-3; D unclear. Trimming left V 5 bases short and J 2 bases short, with 11 bases between. Per the germline V gene, CDR1 is SGHVS and CDR2 is FQNEAQ. The CDR3 has 14 residues. Here the CDR3 reads CASSAATNTDTQYF. In DNA, the CDR3 is TGTGCCAGCAGCGCCGCGACGAACACAGATACGCAGTATTTT.

The chain recombines TRBV2 with TRBJ1-3, with a tentative D call TRBD1 (6 bases). V was cut by 5 bases and J by 0 bases, with 11 bases left in between. Germline-derived CDR1 and CDR2 are SNHLY and FYNNEI. The CDR3 loop spans 15 amino acids. CDR3 residues: CASSQGTNSGNTIYF. The CDR3 coding sequence is TGTGCCAGCAGTCAGGGGACCAACTCTGGAAACACCATATATTTT.

This chain connects TRBV11-2 to TRBJ1-2; no definite D call. V was cut by 0 bases and J by 8 bases, with 13 bases left in between. Per the germline V gene, CDR1 is SGHAT and CDR2 is FQNNGV. The CDR3 is made up of 14 amino acids. The CDR3 protein is CASSLDEAGPGYTF. For the CDR3, the DNA is TGTGCCAGCAGCTTAGACGAGGCGGGTCCGGGCTACACCTTC. The entire variable domain, with the rest obtained from reference TRBV11-2 and TRBJ1-2, is as follows: EAGVAQSPRYKIIEKRQSVAFWCNPISGHATLYWYQQILGQGPKLLIQFQNNGVVDDSQLPKDRFSAERLKGVDSTLKIQPAKLEDSAVYLCASSLDEAGPGYTFGSGTRLTVV.

This clone has only one observation. J is TRBJ2-1 and V is TRBV7-9, with 13 bases matching TRBD2. Unmatched junction bases numbered 6, after V lost 6 bases and J lost 7 bases. There are 15 residues in the CDR3. The germline V gene has CDR1 SEHNR and CDR2 FQNEAQ (reference sequence). CDR3 sequence (DNA): TGTGCCAGCAGTTCGACTAGCGGGAGGTCAAATGAGCAGTTCTTC. It codes for CASSSTSGRSNEQFF.

The chain is built from TRBV14 and TRBJ2-7; TRBD1 agrees at 8 bases. The CDR3 is 13 amino acids. Germline trimming cut 4 bases from V and 7 bases from J; bases unmatched to any gene: 6. The germline CDR1 and CDR2 sequences are SGHDN and FVKESK. CDR3 sequence reads: CASSPDRGGEQYF. The DNA for the CDR3 is TGTGCCAGCAGCCCCGACAGGGGCGGGGAGCAGTACTTC. Combining the CDR3 with reference TRBV14 and TRBJ2-7 gives the whole variable domain EAGVTQFPSHSVIEKGQTVTLRCDPISGHDNLYWYRRVMGKEIKFLLHFVKESKQDESGMPNNRFLAERTGGTYSTLKVQPAELEDSGVYFCASSPDRGGEQYFGPGTRLTVT.

V and J are TRBV7-2 and TRBJ1-5; unclear D gene. Trimming took off 0 bases at V and 3 bases at J, with 15 bases between the two ends. Germline CDR1 and CDR2: SGHTA and FQGNSA. This CDR3 has 17 residues. The CDR3 DNA follows: TGTGCCAGCAGCTTAGCGGGCGTTCATGCCCCCAATCAGCCCCAGCATTTT. It translates to CASSLAGVHAPNQPQHF.

The chain recombines TRBV6-1 with TRBJ1-5; TRBD1 aligns across 10 bases. The CDR3 runs to 14 residues. Germline V gene lookup returns CDR1 MNHNS and CDR2 SASEGT. The V gene end was trimmed by 6 bases and the J gene end by 6 bases; junction bases not matched to a gene: 5. The CDR3 bases are TGTGCCAGCAGGCTCGGGACAGGGGTTCAGCCCCAGCATTTT. It is translated as CASRLGTGVQPQHF.

The gene calls are TRBV28 and TRBJ1-5; the match to TRBD1 covers 10 bases. The CDR3 is 16 amino acids. Germline loops: CDR1 MDHEN, CDR2 SYDVKM. Losses at the gene ends were 6 bases for V and 5 bases for J; bases not matched to a gene: 10. The CDR3 DNA reads TGTGCCAGCAGAGCCCGGACAGGGGGAAAGGATCAGCCCCAGCATTTT. Residues: CASRARTGGKDQPQHF.

A word on this clone: A clone one base away is much larger, so this may be a read error. The chain is built from TRBV7-3 and TRBJ2-2; possibly TRBD2 for D (5 bases). This CDR3 is built from 13 residues. CDR1 is SGHTA and CDR2 is FQGTGA in the germline V gene. V was trimmed by 2 bases and J by 4 bases, leaving 5 bases between them. The CDR3 DNA is TGTGCCAGCAGCTTAGGGAGCACCGGGGAGCTGTTTTTT. Translation gives CASSLGSTGELFF.

The table lists this clone with a few counts. A much larger clone differs by one base, so this may be a read error. The same CDR3 also results from other DNA sequences found in this sample. The chain is built from TRBV11-3 and TRBJ1-5; no definite D call. The CDR3 is 13 residues long. Germline V gene data show CDR1 as SGHNT and CDR2 as YENEEA. V lost 1 base, J lost 6 bases, and 7 bases lay in between. CDR3 sequence: CASSLGTGQPQHF. The CDR3 nucleotides read TGTGCCAGCAGCTTAGGGACGGGTCAGCCCCAGCATTTT.

This sequence joins TRBV9 and TRBJ2-1; D ambiguous. Trimming took 0 bases from V and 1 from J, leaving 23 bases between them. This CDR3 region has 20 residues. Germline V gene lookup returns CDR1 SGDLS and CDR2 YYNGEE. CDR3 in DNA: TGTGCCAGCAGCGTAGGGGGTAGTCTAAGGTCCATTTCGTCCTACAATGAGCAGTTCTTC. Protein: CASSVGGSLRSISSYNEQFF.

This chain joins TRBV2 and TRBJ2-1, with 7 nucleotides matching TRBD2. The CDR3 extends over 14 amino acids. The germline V gene has CDR1 SNHLY and CDR2 FYNNEI. J lost 5 bases, V lost 7 bases, and 8 bases had no gene match. CDR3 coding DNA: TGTGCCAGCAAGGGCGGGAGTTCCCACAATGAGCAGTTCTTC. It is translated as CASKGGSSHNEQFF.

This clone was seen once. The V call is TRBV6-5, the J call TRBJ2-7; a possible D gene is TRBD2 (6 bases). V lost 8 bases and J lost 6, with 20 bases in between. CDR1 MNHEY and CDR2 SVGAGI come from the germline V gene. CDR3 length: 14 amino acids. This chain's CDR3 is CASARDPRRGEQYF. In nucleotides, the CDR3 is TGTGCCAGCGCCCGGGACCCAAGGCGGGGCGAGCAGTACTTC.